This T cell receptor (beta chain) emerged from a study of CD8 T cells in Susac syndrome. Included as multiple sclerosis controls were treatment-naive patients who had stable or active relapsing-remitting disease. Trimming left V 7 bases short and J 2 bases short, with 13 bases between. The germline CDR1 and CDR2 sequences are LNHDA and SQIVND (reference sequence). The CDR3 loop spans 14 amino acids. Concerning this clonotype: Antigen unknown.

Roughly 0.5 to 1 ug RNA was reverse transcribed with random hexamers. Across 54 Vbeta and 13 Jbeta, immunoSEQ multiplex PCR amplified TCR beta CDR3. Each CDR3 protein is one row after TCRdb ran MiXCR on the immunoSEQ multiplex PCR reads. The table lists about 200,000 distinct CDR3 sequences, 90% to 95% of them singletons. Study-level results: It was acknowledged in the study that the number of individuals who were included in its TCR sequencing and HLA analysis was relatively small.

The clonotype comes from a human donor with multiple sclerosis. Sequenced input: CD4+ T cells from PBMCs. J is TRBJ2-3 and V is TRBV19; D not certain. CDR3 region: CASTRELYTDTQYF. The CDR3 coding sequence is TGTGCCAGTACTAGGGAATTGTACACAGATACGCAGTATTTT. Together with reference TRBV19 and TRBJ2-3, the CDR3 gives the full variable domain: DGGITQSPKYLFRKEGQNVTLSCEQNLNHDAMYWYRQDPGQGLRLIYYSQIVNDFQKGDIAEGYSVSREKKESFPLTVTSAQKNPTAFYLCASTRELYTDTQYFGPGTRLTVL.